This is a list of T cell receptor beta chains from one sample in a study of breast tumors, draining lymph nodes, adjacent tissues. From the multiplex PCR reads, TCRdb called clonotypes with MiXCR, one entry per CDR3 protein. The table records about 130,000 distinct CDR3 sequences, 21% of them present only once. The sequenced sample consisted of axillary lymph node tissue. The source of these receptors is a female donor with breast cancer. Some clones in this sample may be carry-over from other donors' samples. CDR3s include the opening cysteine and the closing phenylalanine or tryptophan. Each record gives: V gene, D gene, clone size, J gene, CDR3 DNA, CDR3 protein. D genes are given only for firm matches. Size is omitted from some rows. Given values are once, few, many or a class for expanded clones.

>TRBV20-1|NA|many|TRBJ2-7
TGCAGTGCTAGGCCCGACTCCTACGAGCAGTACTTC
CSARPDSYEQYF
>TRBV6-1|NA|many|TRBJ2-7
TGTGCCAGCAGTGAACGGGCTCTTTACGAGCAGTACTTC
CASSERALYEQYF
>TRBV19|NA|few|TRBJ1-2
TGTGCCAGTAGTATAGCCTATGGGACGTCCAACTATGGCTACACCTTC
CASSIAYGTSNYGYTF
>TRBV19|TRBD1|NA|TRBJ1-5
TGTGCCAGTAGTAAAAGACAGGGGGCCCTCAATCAGCCCCAGCATTTT
CASSKRQGALNQPQHF
>TRBV10-3|TRBD1|many|TRBJ2-7
TGTGCCATCAATCTCGGACAGGGGGCTGACGAGCAGTACTTC
CAINLGQGADEQYF
>TRBV14|NA|many|TRBJ1-6
TGTGCCAGCAGCCAAGATGGGGACCCGGACCCTCACAATTCACCCCTCCACTTT
CASSQDGDPDPHNSPLHF
>TRBV28|NA|NA|TRBJ2-7
TGTGCCAGCAGGCTAGTCGGGGCTTACTCCTACGAGCAGTACTTC
CASRLVGAYSYEQYF
>TRBV12-3/TRBV12-4|NA|NA|TRBJ2-4
TGTGCCAGCAGTTTAAGTGGCATTCAGTACTTC
CASSLSGIQYF
>TRBV20-1|NA|many|TRBJ1-2
TGCAGTGCTGACGGCTATGGCTACACCTTC
CSADGYGYTF
>TRBV10-3|NA|many|TRBJ2-2
TGTGCCATCAGTGAAAACTCAGCCACCGGGGAGCTGTTTTTT
CAISENSATGELFF
>TRBV27|TRBD2|many|TRBJ2-7
TGTGCCAGCAGCCCGGGGGGGGTTGCCTACGAGCAGTACTTC
CASSPGGVAYEQYF
>TRBV5-6|TRBD1|many|TRBJ2-5
TGTGCCAGCAGCTCCCAGGGGGCAGAGACCCAGTACTTC
CASSSQGAETQYF
>TRBV18|TRBD1|NA|TRBJ2-1
TGTGCCAGCTCACCGCAAAGGGACAGGGTCGACAATGAGCAGTTCTTC
CASSPQRDRVDNEQFF
>TRBV19|NA|NA|TRBJ1-5
TGTGCCAGTAGTATGATGGGCAGAGGGTTTAGCAATCAGCCCCAGCATTTT
CASSMMGRGFSNQPQHF
>TRBV19|NA|few|TRBJ1-3
TGTGCCAGTAGCCCACTGGGCACCGGCTCTGGAAACACCATATATTTT
CASSPLGTGSGNTIYF
>TRBV3-1|NA|few|TRBJ1-5
TGTGCCAGCAGCCGAACTAAGGGCAATCAGCCCCAGCATTTT
CASSRTKGNQPQHF
>TRBV6-5|TRBD2|many|TRBJ2-5
TGTGCCAGCAGTACCCCCAGGCGGGGGGGGGAGACCCAGTACTTC
CASSTPRRGGETQYF
>TRBV6-1|TRBD1|NA|TRBJ1-2
TGTGCCAGCACCGGGACAGTCTACCCTGTACGTGGCTACACCTTC
CASTGTVYPVRGYTF
>TRBV15|NA|many|TRBJ2-2
TGTGCCACCAGCGGATCAGCAGTTACCCCGAACACCGGGGAGCTGTTTTTT
CATSGSAVTPNTGELFF
>TRBV2|TRBD2|many|TRBJ2-7
TGTGCCAGCAGAGTGGAGCAGACTAGCGGGAAGTACGAGCAGTACTTC
CASRVEQTSGKYEQYF
>TRBV5-5|NA|NA|TRBJ1-1
TGTGCCAGCAGCTTGGCTCAGGGTCCGAACACTGAAGCTTTCTTT
CASSLAQGPNTEAFF
>TRBV28|NA|many|TRBJ1-2
TGTGCCAGCAGTTTTGGGGGTAGTGGCTACACCTTC
CASSFGGSGYTF
>TRBV24-1|TRBD2|many|TRBJ2-1
TGTGCCACCAGGACTAGCGGGACCAATGAGCAGTTCTTC
CATRTSGTNEQFF
>TRBV6-1|TRBD1|many|TRBJ1-2
TGTGCCAGCAGTCCTGCGACAGGGGGCTATGGCTACACCTTC
CASSPATGGYGYTF
>TRBV24-1|NA|NA|TRBJ2-1
TGTGCCACCAGTGACCAGTCCTCAGGACTAACGGGAACTGACGGCTCCTACAATGAGCAGTTCTTC
CATSDQSSGLTGTDGSYNEQFF
>TRBV11-2|NA|many|TRBJ2-7
TGTGCCAGCAGCTTAGACAGATACTACGAGCAGTACTTC
CASSLDRYYEQYF
>TRBV6-6|TRBD1|many|TRBJ2-7
TGTGCCAGCACCACAGCAGGGGGATACTACGAGCAGTACTTC
CASTTAGGYYEQYF
>TRBV6-5|TRBD2|many|TRBJ2-3
TGTGCCAGCAGTTACAGGTGGGCGGGAGAAATCACAGATACGCAGTATTTT
CASSYRWAGEITDTQYF
>TRBV4-1|NA|many|TRBJ1-2
TGCGCCAGCAGCTATTTGGGGCAGGATGGCTACACCTTC
CASSYLGQDGYTF
>TRBV27|NA|many|TRBJ1-2
TGTGCCAGCAGTTCGGGATACAGCTCTTTGGGCTACACCTTC
CASSSGYSSLGYTF
>TRBV3-1|TRBD1|many|TRBJ1-2
TGTGCCAGCAGCCCGGACAGGGGCCATGGCTACACCTTC
CASSPDRGHGYTF
>TRBV24-1|NA|many|TRBJ1-5
TGTGCCACCACCAGTGATTCTGACGGGGGCAATCAGCCCCAGCATTTT
CATTSDSDGGNQPQHF
>TRBV5-4|TRBD1|once|TRBJ2-7
TGTACCAGCAGCCCGGGGACAGGGAATTACGAGCAGTACTTC
CTSSPGTGNYEQYF
>TRBV6-5|NA|many|TRBJ2-2
TGTGCCAGCAGTTACGGGGGACCAAACACCGGGGAGCTGTTTTTT
CASSYGGPNTGELFF
>TRBV10-3|TRBD2|many|TRBJ2-5
TGTGCCATCAGTGAGGCTGCGGGAGCTACTCAAGAGACCCAGTACTTC
CAISEAAGATQETQYF
>TRBV6-1|NA|NA|TRBJ1-2
TGTGCCAGCAGTGGAGGGGTCTTAGGAGGAGGCTATGGCTACACCTTC
CASSGGVLGGGYGYTF
>TRBV6-5|TRBD2|many|TRBJ2-3
TGTGCCAGCAGCAGGGGACTAGCGGGAGACACAGATACGCAGTATTTT
CASSRGLAGDTDTQYF
>TRBV29-1|NA|many|TRBJ2-1
TGCAGCGCCCAATCCTACAATGAGCAGTTCTTC
CSAQSYNEQFF
>TRBV5-8|NA|many|TRBJ2-7
TGTGCCAGCAGGGGGCGGGGAGCCTACGAGCAGTACTTC
CASRGRGAYEQYF
>TRBV19|TRBD2|many|TRBJ2-1
TGTGCCAGTAGTATTAGACTAGCGGATTACAATGAGCAGTTCTTC
CASSIRLADYNEQFF
>TRBV6-5|TRBD2|few|TRBJ2-2
TGTGCCAGCAGTTACTCCCGGACTAGTGGTTCCGGGGAGCTGTTTTTT
CASSYSRTSGSGELFF
>TRBV10-3|NA|many|TRBJ2-3
TGTGCCATCAGTGAGTCAGTAACAGGGACGCAGTATTTT
CAISESVTGTQYF
>TRBV28|NA|NA|TRBJ1-2
TGTGCCAGCAGTCCACACCTCGGGAGCTACACCTTC
CASSPHLGSYTF
>TRBV6-6|TRBD1|many|TRBJ2-1
TGTGCCAGCAGTTATCGTCAGACAGGGGCCGTCTACAATGAGCAGTTCTTC
CASSYRQTGAVYNEQFF
>TRBV20-1|TRBD2|many|TRBJ2-7
TGCAGTGCTAGTGAATATAGCGGGAGTTACGAGCAGTACTTC
CSASEYSGSYEQYF
>TRBV12-3/TRBV12-4|TRBD1|many|TRBJ2-1
TGTGCCAGCAGTTCGCCGGGACAGGGTTACAATGAGCAGTTCTTC
CASSSPGQGYNEQFF
>TRBV7-9|NA|many|TRBJ2-7
TGTGCCAGCAGCTTACCCATTACCTACGAGCAGTACTTC
CASSLPITYEQYF